A selection of T cell receptor beta chains follows, all from one sample in a study of control samples from healthy donors and cancer patients. Repertoires were generated with immunoSEQ multiplex PCR, while TCRdb's copy carries only in-frame clones and drops some. The data contain some 120,000 clones, around 87% of them singletons. Input material: blood. Receptors originate from a man aged 35 to 55 in good health. CDR3s include the opening cysteine and the closing phenylalanine or tryptophan. The D gene is left open where the match is weak. Clone sizes are given selectively: once, few, many, or a class where the clone is expanded.

v_gene	d_gene	abundance	j_gene	len	CDR3nt	CDR3aa
TRBV19	-	-	TRBJ1-2	14	TGTGCCAGTAGTATCGCCTTAGTCCGCGGTGGCTACACCTTC	CASSIALVRGGYTF
TRBV24-1	-	-	TRBJ2-1	12	TGTGCCACCAGTGTAGGGTCCAATGAGCAGTTCTTC	CATSVGSNEQFF
TRBV7-6	-	-	TRBJ1-4	14	TGTGCCAGCAGCTTCCGAGTTGGTAATGAAAAACTGTTTTTT	CASSFRVGNEKLFF
TRBV6-2/TRBV6-3	-	-	TRBJ1-2	14	TGTGCCAGCAGCCACAGAGCTGGGAACTATGGCTACACCTTC	CASSHRAGNYGYTF
TRBV2	-	-	TRBJ2-7	13	TGTGCCAGCATAGGGGGGCCCACCTACGAGCAGTACTTC	CASIGGPTYEQYF
TRBV11-2	-	few	TRBJ2-7	15	TGTGCCAGCAGCTTAGATCAGGGGAACCCCTACGAGCAGTACTTC	CASSLDQGNPYEQYF
TRBV27	TRBD2	-	TRBJ2-7	17	TGTGCCAGCAGTAGAATCCCAAGACTAGCGGGGGCCTACGAGCAGTACTTC	CASSRIPRLAGAYEQYF
TRBV29-1	-	-	TRBJ2-2	15	TGCAGCGTTGGTGGGACGAGGGGTAACACCGGGGAGCTGTTTTTT	CSVGGTRGNTGELFF
TRBV2	-	-	TRBJ2-2	12	TGTGCCAGCAGGGGAAACACCGGGGAGCTGTTTTTT	CASRGNTGELFF
TRBV10-3	-	-	TRBJ2-5	13	TGTGCCACCCGACCCGGGGTAGGAGAGACCCAGTACTTC	CATRPGVGETQYF
TRBV6-5	-	-	TRBJ2-2	15	TGTGCCAGCAGTTACCGCCGTCCGAACACCGGGGAGCTGTTTTTT	CASSYRRPNTGELFF
TRBV7-2	-	once	TRBJ2-5	13	TGTGCCAGCAGCTTAGGGGGAGAGGAGACCCAGTACTTC	CASSLGGEETQYF
TRBV25-1	TRBD1	-	TRBJ1-1	14	TGTGCCAGCAGTTATCAGGGGGGGAACACTGAAGCTTTCTTT	CASSYQGGNTEAFF
TRBV7-8	TRBD1	few	TRBJ1-2	15	TGTGCCAGCAGCACAAGAAGGGACAGTAGCTATGGCTACACCTTC	CASSTRRDSSYGYTF